A selection of T cell receptor beta chains follows, all from one sample in a study of blood T cell repertoires in COVID-19. Sequenced by immunoSEQ multiplex PCR; TCRdb stores in-frame clones only, minus some. The sample lists 110,000 or so clones, around 85% occurring once. The specimen sequenced was peripheral blood. The receptors shown here come from a woman aged 55-69 years with COVID-19, enrolled during active disease. Each CDR3 is given with its conserved first and last residue. The order of the fields is V gene, D gene, J gene, clone size, CDR3 DNA, CDR3 protein. D genes are given only for firm matches. Not every row has a clone size; where given, it reads once, few, many or a size class.

V: TRBV12-5; D: TRBD1; J: TRBJ1-1; size: -; DNA: TGTGCTAGTGGTTTTGGGACAGGGCTGGCGGGTACTGAAGCTTTCTTT; CDR3: CASGFGTGLAGTEAFF
V: TRBV10-1; D: -; J: TRBJ2-3; size: -; DNA: TGCGCCAGCAGCGGCGGGTTCGGGACGCAGTATTTT; CDR3: CASSGGFGTQYF
V: TRBV28; D: -; J: TRBJ1-6; size: -; DNA: TGTGCCAGCAGTCTGGACAGCTACTTTAATTCACCCCTCCACTTT; CDR3: CASSLDSYFNSPLHF
V: TRBV5-1; D: -; J: TRBJ2-3; size: -; DNA: TGCGCCAGCAGCTGGGCCACAGATACGCAGTATTTT; CDR3: CASSWATDTQYF
V: TRBV2; D: -; J: TRBJ1-1; size: once; DNA: TGTGCCAGCAGCGGGACGGGGGGCACTGAAGCTTTCTTT; CDR3: CASSGTGGTEAFF
V: TRBV3-1/TRBV3-2; D: TRBD2; J: TRBJ2-3; size: -; DNA: TGTGCCAGCAGCCAAAGCGGGGGGCGCACAGATACGCAGTATTTT; CDR3: CASSQSGGRTDTQYF
V: TRBV5-1; D: TRBD1; J: TRBJ1-6; size: -; DNA: TGCGCCAGCAGCTTGAGGACAGGTGGGGATTCACCCCTCCACTTT; CDR3: CASSLRTGGDSPLHF
V: TRBV5-6; D: -; J: TRBJ1-3; size: -; DNA: TGTGCCAGCAGCTTGGATGTCAGGGTATTTTCAGGAAACACCATATATTTT; CDR3: CASSLDVRVFSGNTIYF
V: TRBV5-4; D: -; J: TRBJ2-3; size: -; DNA: TGTGCCAGCAGCTTGGGGCAGGGTCTAGATACGCAGTATTTT; CDR3: CASSLGQGLDTQYF
V: TRBV2; D: -; J: TRBJ2-7; size: -; DNA: TGTGCCAGCAGTGCCGGCGGGATGCGCTACGAGCAGTACTTC; CDR3: CASSAGGMRYEQYF
V: TRBV4-1; D: TRBD1; J: TRBJ1-6; size: few; DNA: TGCGCCAGCAGCCAACTGGCCGGGACAGCTTATAATTCACCCCTCCACTTT; CDR3: CASSQLAGTAYNSPLHF
V: TRBV11-2; D: -; J: TRBJ2-7; size: many; DNA: TGTGCCAGCAGTGTTACGGGTGAGCAGTACTTC; CDR3: CASSVTGEQYF
V: TRBV19; D: -; J: TRBJ1-2; size: -; DNA: TGTGCCAGTAGTATAGATCGGAGGCCTCGATTAGGTTTGAATGGCTACACCTTC; CDR3: CASSIDRRPRLGLNGYTF
V: TRBV29-1; D: TRBD1; J: TRBJ2-1; size: -; DNA: TGCAGCGTAGACGTCATAGGGACAGGCTTCTCCTACAATGAGCAGTTCTTC; CDR3: CSVDVIGTGFSYNEQFF
V: TRBV4-1; D: TRBD1; J: TRBJ1-6; size: -; DNA: TGCGCCAGCAGCCAATATGATACAGGGGCTAATTCACCCCTCCACTTT; CDR3: CASSQYDTGANSPLHF
V: TRBV27; D: TRBD2; J: TRBJ2-7; size: once; DNA: TGTGCCAGCAGTTTCTTAGCGGGGGGGCAATACGAGCAGTACTTC; CDR3: CASSFLAGGQYEQYF
V: TRBV5-6; D: -; J: TRBJ1-5; size: -; DNA: TGTGCCAGCAGCCCAAAACAGGGACGCAATCAGCCCCAGCATTTT; CDR3: CASSPKQGRNQPQHF
V: TRBV6-5; D: -; J: TRBJ1-5; size: -; DNA: TGTGCCAGCTGGTCCCCGGGACAAAATCAGCCCCAGCATTTT; CDR3: CASWSPGQNQPQHF
V: TRBV29-1; D: TRBD1; J: TRBJ1-1; size: -; DNA: TGCAGCGTGGGCCGGACAGGGCTGAACACTGAAGCTTTCTTT; CDR3: CSVGRTGLNTEAFF
V: TRBV10-1; D: TRBD2; J: TRBJ2-3; size: -; DNA: TGCGCCAGCAGTTCGGGGGGGGATTCAGATACGCAGTATTTT; CDR3: CASSSGGDSDTQYF